The 28 T cell receptor beta chains in this list originate from one sample, sequenced in a study of tumor-infiltrating lymphocytes in primary liver carcinoma. DNA and RNA were both co-extracted from 20-30 mg of bulk tissue that had not been sorted. A primer in the constant region served to generate TCR beta cDNA from roughly 450 ng of total RNA. Investigators got TCR beta libraries out of three nested multiplex PCR rounds, done with slightly modified ARM-PCR. TRBV1-TRBV30 forward primers paired with a C-beta reverse primer drove the first two PCR rounds, roughly 10 cycles each. TCRdb analysed the multiplex PCR reads with MiXCR anew, one entry per CDR3 protein. Here the sample spans tens of thousands of distinct CDR3 sequences, around 80% being singletons. Sequences were obtained from tumor-adjacent normal liver tissue. These receptors were obtained from a man in his forties or fifties with primary liver carcinoma and hepatitis B virus infection.

This clonotype was recorded many times. The rearrangement joins TRBV28 to TRBJ2-7, with unresolved D. With 1 base removed from V and 3 bases from J, the gap between germline ends came to 13 bases. Germline loops: CDR1 MDHEN, CDR2 SYDVKM. The CDR3 spans 15 residues. CDR3 sequence (DNA): TGTGCCAGCAGTTTATCCGGAATAGGCATCTACGAGCAGTACTTC. Its protein product is CASSLSGIGIYEQYF.

Concerning this clonotype itself: One end of the junction fails to match germline, which may point to a read error. The chain carries TRBV10-2 and TRBJ2-1, with TRBD2 matching over 7 bases. The CDR3 has 15 amino acids. Germline CDR1 WSHSY, CDR2 SAAADI. Written as DNA, the CDR3 is TGCACCAGCAGTGAGTCGAGACTAGCCGGCAATGGGCAGTTCTTC. Protein: CTSSESRLAGNGQFF.

In the case of this clonotype: At one end the junction does not follow the germline gene, possibly because of a read error. The rearrangement uses TRBV29-1 and TRBJ2-1, with 9 positions matching TRBD2. From germline, CDR1 is SQVTM and CDR2 ANQGSEA. CDR3 length: 16 residues. CDR3 nucleotides: TGTAGTGTTGAATTCGGGAGCGGGGGGATAACCGATGAGCAGTTCTTC. It translates to CSVEFGSGGITDEQFF.

This clonotype is judged medium-sized. The chain carries TRBV10-3 and TRBJ1-3; 7 bases agree with TRBD1. The germline V gene has CDR1 ENHRY and CDR2 SYGVKD. The length of the CDR3 is 13 residues. Unmatched junction bases numbered 5, after V lost 8 bases and J lost 4 bases. The CDR3 DNA sequence: TGTGCCATCGAGACAGGGAAAGGAAACACCATATATTTT. It yields the protein CAIETGKGNTIYF.

As concerns this clonotype: Lacking the conserved final phenylalanine or tryptophan, this CDR3 likely reflects a read error. This chain uses TRBV29-1 with TRBJ2-2; TRBD2 is a possible D gene (5 bases). The CDR3 spans 13 residues. V lost 5 bases and J lost 6, with 13 bases in between. Germline CDR1 reads SQVTM; CDR2 reads ANQGSEA. The CDR3 nucleotides read TGCAGCGTTCCGAGTGAGGGCCCCGGGGAGCTGTTTCTT. It specifies CSVPSEGPGELFL.

The V gene is TRBV6-2 or TRBV6-3, the J gene TRBJ2-1; TRBD2 matches at 7 bases. V lost 6 bases and J lost 13; bases outside the gene matches: 15. The germline gives CDR1 MNHEY, CDR2 SVGEGT. There are 14 residues in the CDR3. The DNA for the CDR3 is TGTGCCAGCAGCTCCGACCCGACTAGCCATGTACAGTTCTTC. Protein sequence: CASSSDPTSHVQFF.

The CDR3 bases are TGTGCCAGCAGTTACCTAGCGGGAGGGCCTGCAGATACGCAGTATTTT. Its protein product is CASSYLAGGPADTQYF. V is TRBV6-2 or TRBV6-3 and J is TRBJ2-3; 12 nucleotides match TRBD2. The CDR3 spans 16 residues. Germline CDR1 is MNHEY and CDR2 is SVGEGT. Losses at the gene ends were 2 bases for V and 4 bases for J; bases not matched to a gene: 4.

V gene TRBV12-3 or TRBV12-4 combines with J gene TRBJ2-7; TRBD2 might be the D (6 bases). V lost 3 bases to trimming and J lost 3 bases, with 12 bases between them. The CDR3 runs 14 residues. The CDR3 bases are TGTGCCAGCAGTTTCTACGGGAGCGTCTACGAGCAGTACTTC. Translation gives CASSFYGSVYEQYF.

This chain joins TRBV6-5 and TRBJ2-7; TRBD2 matches at 9 bases. The CDR3 totals 14 residues. The germline V gene encodes CDR1 MNHEY and CDR2 SVGAGI. The trim removed 2 bases at V and 6 bases at J, leaving 5 bases unmatched. The chain's CDR3 is CASSYGREGCEQYF. CDR3 sequence (DNA): TGTGCCAGCAGTTACGGGCGGGAGGGGTGCGAGCAGTACTTC.

V and J are TRBV6-5 and TRBJ2-3; the D is unclear. The germline V gene has CDR1 MNHEY and CDR2 SVGAGI. The V end was cut by 9 bases, the J end by 2 bases, with 12 bases between. This CDR3 has 13 residues. This chain's CDR3 is CASSLQITDTQYF. In nucleotides, the CDR3 is TGTGCCAGTAGTCTCCAGATCACAGATACGCAGTATTTT.

Of note for this clonotype: The conserved phenylalanine or tryptophan normally closing the CDR3 is absent here, so this likely arose from a read error. This chain links TRBV9 with TRBJ2-1, with 12 bases identical to TRBD2. This CDR3 spans 16 amino acids. The J segment lost 7 bases and the V segment lost 6 bases, leaving 11 bases of the junction unmatched. Germline V gene lookup returns CDR1 SGDLS and CDR2 YYNGEE. CDR3 sequence: CASNSRTSGTRNEQFI. CDR3 sequence (DNA): TGTGCCAGCAACTCCCGGACTAGCGGGACAAGAAATGAGCAGTTCATC.

The genes are TRBV30 and TRBJ2-1, with TRBD2 identical over 7 bases. Looked up from germline, CDR1 is GTSNPN and CDR2 is SVGIG (reference sequence). This CDR3 is 16 amino acids long. CDR3 in DNA: TGTGTATGGAGTGGGCTAGCGGCCAACTCCTACAATGAGCAGTTCTTC. It codes for CVWSGLAANSYNEQFF.

With regard to this clonotype: As the CDR3 is not closed by the conserved phenylalanine or tryptophan, this likely results from a read error. This chain links TRBV6-2 or TRBV6-3 with TRBJ2-5; D call uncertain. CDR1 MNHEY and CDR2 SVGEGT come from the germline V gene. V was pared by 0 bases and J by 3 bases, with 11 bases between. The CDR3 is 15 residues long. In DNA, the CDR3 is TGTGCCAGCAGTTACTCGACTGGGAAAAAAGAGACCCAGTACCTC. Translated, it gives CASSYSTGKKETQYL.

This clonotype has ten or more counts. CDR3 loop: CASSAQTVRETQYF. The DNA for the CDR3 is TGTGCCAGCAGCGCCCAGACCGTCAGGGAGACCCAGTACTTC. The chain joins TRBV2 to TRBJ2-5; no firm D call. The V end lost 6 bases, the J end lost 5 bases, and 16 bases lay between the germline ends. The CDR3 spans 14 residues. Germline V gene sequence: CDR1 SNHLY, CDR2 FYNNEI.

The J gene is TRBJ2-1, the V gene TRBV29-1; D perhaps matches TRBD2 (6 bases). This CDR3 region has 13 residues. From germline, CDR1 is SQVTM and CDR2 ANQGSEA. CDR3 nucleotides: TGCAGAGTGCGACTAGGGGAGTACAATGAGCAGTTCTTC. It is translated as CRVRLGEYNEQFF.

This clonotype came up once. The junction and the germline gene differ at one end; a read error may be behind it. V usage is TRBV6-1 and J usage is TRBJ2-6, with D perhaps given as TRBD1 or TRBD2 (5 bases each). Germline V gene data show CDR1 as MNHNS and CDR2 as SASEGT. This CDR3 is 15 amino acids long. CDR3 loop: CASSYGASGANVMTF. For the CDR3, the DNA is TGTGCCAGCAGTTACGGGGCATCTGGGGCCAACGTCATGACTTTC.

As concerns this clonotype: At one end, the junction sequence differs from germline, possibly due to a read error. The genes are TRBV6-1 and TRBJ2-3; 7 positions agree with TRBD2. Per germline, CDR1 MNHNS and CDR2 SASEGT. This CDR3 has 14 residues. The CDR3 region has the DNA TGTGTCAGCAATGAAGGACTAGGGCCAGGTACGCAGTATTTT. It yields the protein CVSNEGLGPGTQYF.

This clonotype was seen at least ten times. The rearrangement links TRBV7-9 to TRBJ2-3; a weak D match, TRBD2 (5 bases). Trimming cost V 5 bases and J 3 bases, with 12 bases left between them. From germline, CDR1 is SEHNR and CDR2 FQNEAQ (reference sequence). The CDR3 totals 14 residues. CDR3 bases: TGTGCCAGCAGCCGGAGGACTGAGACAGATACGCAGTATTTT. It is translated as CASSRRTETDTQYF.

This CDR3 reads CVCTDRAYNEQFF. CDR3 bases: TGCGTCTGCACCGACCGAGCCTACAATGAGCAGTTCTTC. The chain uses TRBV10-2 and TRBJ2-1; D unresolved. The CDR3 sequence is 13 residues long. CDR1 and CDR2 from the germline V gene are WSHSY and SAAADI.

With respect to this clonotype: Germline and junction disagree at one end, which may indicate a read error. The chain has TRBV28 and TRBJ2-1, with unresolved D. Germline values: CDR1 MDHEN, CDR2 SYDVKM. The CDR3 runs 15 residues. CDR3 in DNA: TGTGCCAGCAGTTTATCAGCGACAAGATACAATGAGCAGCTCTTC. Translating it yields CASSLSATRYNEQLF.

As concerns this clonotype: At one of its ends the junction is not consistent with the germline gene, which may arise from a read error. The chain is built from TRBV5-4 and TRBJ2-3; D may be TRBD1 (6 bases). This CDR3 comprises 11 residues. In germline, CDR1 is SGHNT, CDR2 YYREEE (reference sequence). The DNA of the CDR3 is TGTGTCCGCAGCCAGAACGAAAGGACAGATTTT. Translating gives CVRSQNERTDF. Full variable domain (missing parts from reference TRBV5-4 and TRBJ2-3): ETGVTQSPTHLIKTRGQQVTLRCSSQSGHNTVSWYQQALGQGPQFIFQYYREEENGRGNFPPRFSGLQFPNYSSELNVNALELDDSALYLCVRSQNERTDFGPGTRLTVL.

The chain combines TRBV6-6 with TRBJ2-2, with D perhaps TRBD2 (7 bases). V was shortened by 10 bases and J by 0 bases, with 15 bases between the two germline ends. The CDR3 covers 15 residues. Germline assignment: CDR1 MNHNY and CDR2 SVGAGI (reference sequence). DNA for the CDR3: TGTGCCACCACTATAGGGGGGGCGAACACCGGGGAGCTGTTTTTT. This gives the protein CATTIGGANTGELFF.

This clonotype was seen many times. This may be a read error, as it is one base from a much larger clone. The V gene is TRBV29-1, the J gene TRBJ1-2, with D uncertain. The CDR3 spans 12 residues. Germline CDR1 and CDR2: SQVTM and ANQGSEA. The V gene lost 7 bases and the J gene lost 5 bases, with 14 bases spanning the gap. This CDR3 reads CSADYGDYGYTF. The CDR3 DNA reads as TGCAGCGCTGACTACGGGGATTATGGCTACACCTTC.

This clonotype appeared a single time. The rearrangement links TRBV6-2 or TRBV6-3 to TRBJ2-7; no firm D call. CDR1 and CDR2 (germline): MNHEY, SVGEGT. This CDR3 comprises 13 residues. The CDR3 loop reads CANSYEVPYEQYF. The CDR3 DNA reads as TGTGCTAATAGTTACGAGGTACCCTACGAGCAGTACTTC.

This clonotype was found once. At one of its ends the junction is not consistent with the germline gene, which may arise from a read error. V is TRBV6-4 and J is TRBJ2-1; TRBD2 matches 10 bases. Per germline, CDR1 MRHNA and CDR2 SNTAGT. This CDR3 comprises 15 residues. The CDR3 DNA reads TGTGTCAGCAGTGACGGGACTAGCGCGAGTAATGAGCAGTTCTTC. This translates into CVSSDGTSASNEQFF.

The J gene is TRBJ1-1, the V gene TRBV12-3 or TRBV12-4; D is undetermined. V shed 8 bases and J shed 1 base, with 11 bases lying between them. The CDR3 has 13 residues. The DNA of the CDR3 is TGTGCCAGCTCTTCCGATGCGAACACTGAAGCTTTCTTT. Its protein product is CASSSDANTEAFF.

In the case of this clonotype: The junction does not match germline at one end; this may be a read error. V is TRBV11-1 and J is TRBJ2-1; 7 bases are a match to TRBD2. The CDR3 has 20 residues. The germline CDR1 and CDR2 sequences are SGHAT and FQDESV (reference sequence). The CDR3 loop is CASSIGKTSGASRFGSEHFF. CDR3 coding DNA: TGTGCCAGCAGCATAGGAAAGACCAGCGGGGCCTCACGGTTCGGCAGTGAGCACTTCTTC.

This clonotype was counted between two and nine times. The chain carries TRBV20-1 and TRBJ2-7; 8 bases map to TRBD1. This CDR3 has 12 amino acids. The ends lost 5 bases at V and 3 bases at J; junction bases unmatched: 3. The V gene's germline CDR1 is DFQATT and CDR2 SNEGSKA (reference sequence). The CDR3 sequence: CSASGTGYEQYF. The CDR3 nucleotides are TGCAGTGCTTCCGGGACAGGCTACGAGCAGTACTTC.